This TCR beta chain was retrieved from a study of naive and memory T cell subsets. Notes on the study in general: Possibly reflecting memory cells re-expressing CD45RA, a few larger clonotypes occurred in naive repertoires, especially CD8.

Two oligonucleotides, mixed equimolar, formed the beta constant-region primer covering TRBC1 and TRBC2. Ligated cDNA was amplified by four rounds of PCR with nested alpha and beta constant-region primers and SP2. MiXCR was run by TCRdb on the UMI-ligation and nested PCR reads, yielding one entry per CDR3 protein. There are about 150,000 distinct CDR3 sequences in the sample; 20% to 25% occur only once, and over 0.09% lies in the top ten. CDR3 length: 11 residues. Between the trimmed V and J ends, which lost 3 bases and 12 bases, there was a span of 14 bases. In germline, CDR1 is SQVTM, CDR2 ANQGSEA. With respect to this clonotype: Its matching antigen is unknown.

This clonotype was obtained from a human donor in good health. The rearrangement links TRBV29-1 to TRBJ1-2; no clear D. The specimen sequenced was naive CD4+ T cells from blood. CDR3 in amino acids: CSVEVADSNTF. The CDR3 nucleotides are TGCAGCGTTGAGGTGGCAGATAGCAACACCTTC.